The 9 T cell receptor beta chains in this list originate from one sample, sequenced in a study of T cells in Graves' hyperthyroidism and ophthalmopathy. Template material for amplifying TCR beta CDR3 regions consisted of RNA transcripts. HTBI primers drove first-round RT-PCR of the TCR CDR3. MiXCR, run by TCRdb on the multiplex PCR reads, gives a single entry per CDR3 protein. This table holds about 400,000 distinct CDR3 sequences, approximately 14% found once. The sample taken for sequencing was blood. Receptors originate from a young woman with Graves' hyperthyroidism.

This clonotype was observed at least ten times. This rearrangement joins TRBV20-1 to TRBJ2-5, with D hard to call. Trimming removed 0 bases from V and 5 bases from J, with 13 bases in between. Germline assignment: CDR1 DFQATT and CDR2 SNEGSKA (reference sequence). CDR3 length equals 14 residues. The CDR3 loop is CSARDYKKWETQYF. DNA of the CDR3: TGCAGTGCTAGAGATTACAAGAAGTGGGAGACCCAGTACTTC.

This clonotype was seen only a few times. Germline and junction disagree at one end, which may indicate a read error. The chain combines TRBV6-2 or TRBV6-3 with TRBJ2-5; 7 bases are a match to TRBD2. In germline, CDR1 is MNHEY, CDR2 SVGEGT. The CDR3 sequence is 15 residues long. CDR3: CAGKKGADLGGRVHF. DNA of the CDR3: TGTGCCGGCAAGAAGGGCGCCGATTTAGGCGGGAGAGTTCACTTC.

This clonotype has a count of ten or more. The chain recombines TRBV7-9 with TRBJ2-5; the match to TRBD1 covers 7 bases. The CDR3 contains 16 residues. In germline, CDR1 is SEHNR, CDR2 FQNEAQ (reference sequence). The ends lost 6 bases at V and 5 bases at J; junction bases unmatched: 15. CDR3 bases: TGTGCCAGCAGGGACGGAAAAGTGACAGGGTTGGAGACCCAGTACTTC. It specifies CASRDGKVTGLETQYF.

This clonotype came up many times. This chain joins TRBV20-1 and TRBJ1-4; the match to TRBD1 covers 8 bases. Germline V gene sequence: CDR1 DFQATT, CDR2 SNEGSKA (reference sequence). CDR3 length equals 14 residues. V lost 6 bases to trimming and J lost 5 bases; unmatched junction nucleotides: 8. CDR3 sequence: CSAEGGQVNEKLFF. CDR3 coding DNA: TGCAGTGCCGAGGGGGGACAGGTCAATGAAAAACTGTTTTTT.

The sample holds many counts of this clonotype. This chain joins TRBV5-8 and TRBJ2-7; D is undetermined. V gave up 4 bases and J gave up 0 bases, with 8 bases separating them. The CDR3 loop spans 13 amino acids. CDR1 SGHTS and CDR2 YDEGEE come from the germline V gene. CDR3 nucleotide sequence: TGTGCCAGCAGCGAAAGTAGCTCCTACGAGCAGTACTTC. Translating it yields CASSESSSYEQYF. Full variable domain (outside the CDR3, taken from reference TRBV5-8 and TRBJ2-7): EAGVTQSPTHLIKTRGQQATLRCSPISGHTSVYWYQQALGLGLQFLLWYDEGEERNRGNFPPRFSGRQFPNYSSELNVNALELEDSALYLCASSESSSYEQYFGPGTRLTVT.

CDR3 sequence (DNA): TGTGCCAGCAGTGTTGGGGGGCAGGGAGGCAATGAGCAGTTCTTC. It codes for CASSVGGQGGNEQFF. The chain has TRBV12-3 or TRBV12-4 and TRBJ2-1; D is perhaps TRBD1 or TRBD2 (6 bases each). Trimming stripped 5 bases from V and 6 bases from J, with 17 bases between. This CDR3 contains 15 residues.

This clonotype was detected ten times or more. The CDR3 DNA reads as TGCAGCGTTGACGGGACGGGGGGCTACACCTTC. Its translation is CSVDGTGGYTF. The chain couples TRBV29-1 to TRBJ1-2; perhaps TRBD1 as D (5 bases). Germline lookup yields CDR1 SQVTM and CDR2 ANQGSEA. The ends were cut back, 3 bases at V and 8 bases at J, with 10 bases in the middle. The CDR3 covers 11 residues.

This clonotype was observed many times. V is TRBV11-3 and J is TRBJ2-7; D not certain. The CDR3 contains 14 residues. Germline CDR1 reads SGHNT; CDR2 reads YENEEA. V was clipped by 3 bases and J by 0 bases, with 9 bases between them. Here the CDR3 reads CASSFLTASYEQYF. The DNA for the CDR3 is TGTGCCAGCAGCTTTTTGACGGCCTCCTACGAGCAGTACTTC. Full variable domain (missing parts from reference TRBV11-3 and TRBJ2-7): EAGVVQSPRYKIIEKKQPVAFWCNPISGHNTLYWYLQNLGQGPELLIRYENEEAVDDSQLPKDRFSAERLKGVDSTLKIQPAELGDSAVYLCASSFLTASYEQYFGPGTRLTVT.

In its sample, this clonotype was seen a few times. The J gene is TRBJ1-6, the V gene TRBV6-1; tentative D call: TRBD1 (6 bases). In germline, CDR1 is MNHNS, CDR2 SASEGT. CDR3 length: 13 amino acids. The ends were cut back, 8 bases at V and 10 bases at J, with 15 bases in the middle. CDR3 sequence (DNA): TGTGCCAGCGACTCGGACAGAGTCTCACCCCTCCACTTT. Translating gives CASDSDRVSPLHF.